The 11 T cell receptor beta chains reported below all come from one sample, sequenced in a study of T-cell reconstitution after alpha-beta-depleted transplantation in children. As it was prepared, the TCRbeta library received unique molecular identifiers. TCRdb reprocessed the PCR reads via MiXCR and lists one record per CDR3 protein. The sample holds some 830,000 distinct CDR3 sequences; around 15% are singletons and the top ten take approximately 5%. Sequencing used PBMCs, mostly from graft donor cells, obtained 360 days after TCRalphabeta/CD19-depleted stem cell transplant. Source of these receptors: a male patient aged 10-17 years who had a stem cell transplant for acute lymphoblastic leukemia, so the T cells may come from the graft donor.

This chain connects TRBV20-1 to TRBJ1-6; TRBD1 matches at 7 bases. J gave up 0 bases and V 6 bases, and 8 bases lay outside the gene matches. The V gene's germline CDR1 is DFQATT and CDR2 SNEGSKA (reference sequence). The CDR3 totals 16 residues. The CDR3 protein is CSAVLDRSSYNSPLHF. The CDR3 bases are TGCAGTGCCGTACTGGACAGGAGCTCCTATAATTCACCCCTCCACTTT.

The CDR3 loop is CASSYGNQPQHF. CDR3 DNA: TGTGCCAGCAGTTACGGAAATCAGCCCCAGCATTTT. The chain links TRBV12-3 or TRBV12-4 to TRBJ1-5; D is uncertain. Trimming shortened V by 4 bases and J by 4 bases, and 5 bases separated the two germline ends. This CDR3 has 12 residues.

This clonotype came up many times. The rearrangement joins TRBV24-1 to TRBJ2-1; weak D call: TRBD2 (6 bases). The ends were cut back, 7 bases at V and 5 bases at J, with 14 bases in the middle. This CDR3 spans 14 amino acids. The germline CDR1 and CDR2 sequences are KGHDR and SFDVKD. The CDR3 DNA sequence: TGTGCCACCAGCCAAGGGAGGTGGGACAATGAGCAGTTCTTC. Residues: CATSQGRWDNEQFF.

This clonotype was picked up a small number of times. CDR3 sequence: CASSWDRVKTGELFF. CDR3 nucleotide sequence: TGTGCCAGCAGCTGGGACAGGGTTAAAACCGGGGAGCTGTTTTTT. The chain couples TRBV11-2 to TRBJ2-2; 9 bases match TRBD1. The CDR3 spans 15 residues. Germline V gives CDR1 SGHAT, CDR2 FQNNGV. V was clipped by 4 bases and J by 5 bases; unmatched bases: 5.

This clonotype showed up just a few times. V gene TRBV30 combines with J gene TRBJ1-5; perhaps TRBD1 as D (5 bases). The CDR3 is 14 residues long. Trimming pared 3 bases from V and 4 bases from J, leaving 13 bases between. Germline CDR1 GTSNPN, CDR2 SVGIG (reference sequence). The CDR3: CAWRSADKNQPQHF. The CDR3 DNA is TGTGCCTGGAGGTCGGCGGACAAAAATCAGCCCCAGCATTTT.

This clonotype was observed a few times. This sequence joins TRBV7-9 and TRBJ2-7; 7 bases match TRBD2. The junction had 4 bases not matched to a gene; V was cut back by 1 base and J by 4 bases. Germline CDR1 SEHNR, CDR2 FQNEAQ (reference sequence). The CDR3 covers 14 residues. The CDR3 sequence: CASSLDGRYYEQYF. The CDR3 DNA follows: TGTGCCAGCAGCTTAGACGGGAGGTATTACGAGCAGTACTTC.

This clonotype has only one observation. The chain uses TRBV5-1 and TRBJ1-1; the D gene is possibly TRBD1 (6 bases). The germline V and J ends were trimmed by 0 bases and 0 bases, with 9 bases remaining between them. Germline V CDR1 and CDR2: SGHRS, YFSETQ. This CDR3 contains 15 residues. The CDR3 is CASSLEGHMNTEAFF. In nucleotides, the CDR3 is TGCGCCAGCAGCTTGGAGGGACATATGAACACTGAAGCTTTCTTT.

This clonotype was detected only a few times. This sequence joins TRBV29-1 and TRBJ2-3; TRBD1 is a possible D gene (6 bases). The V end lost 7 bases, the J end lost 0 bases, and 8 bases lay between the germline ends. Germline lookup yields CDR1 SQVTM and CDR2 ANQGSEA. CDR3 length: 12 residues. CDR3 residues: CSGGQSTDTQYF. The CDR3 DNA follows: TGCAGCGGAGGACAGAGCACAGATACGCAGTATTTT.

The chain joins TRBV29-1 to TRBJ2-3; 10 nucleotides agree with TRBD2. V trimming: 2 bases; J trimming: 12 bases; junction bases outside the gene matches: 2. This CDR3 comprises 11 residues. The V gene's germline CDR1 is SQVTM and CDR2 ANQGSEA. The DNA of the CDR3 is TGCAGCGTTGAACCTAGCGGGAGACAGTATTTT. Translated: CSVEPSGRQYF.

The J gene is TRBJ2-3, the V gene TRBV5-1, with D unresolved. The germline V gene has CDR1 SGHRS and CDR2 YFSETQ. The germline V and J ends were trimmed by 3 bases and 3 bases, with 14 bases remaining between them. CDR3 size: 15 residues. The CDR3 is CASSSAPQITDTQYF. CDR3 nucleotide sequence: TGCGCCAGCAGCTCGGCTCCTCAAATAACAGATACGCAGTATTTT.

This clonotype was recorded only once. The J gene is TRBJ2-3, the V gene TRBV15; D gene unclear. The germline gives CDR1 LNHNV, CDR2 YYDKDF (reference sequence). The CDR3 totals 12 residues. The germline V and J ends were trimmed by 9 bases and 9 bases, with 16 bases remaining between them. The CDR3 region has the DNA TGTGCCACAAGGTCTTCCTTTACCACGCAGTATTTT. It translates to CATRSSFTTQYF.